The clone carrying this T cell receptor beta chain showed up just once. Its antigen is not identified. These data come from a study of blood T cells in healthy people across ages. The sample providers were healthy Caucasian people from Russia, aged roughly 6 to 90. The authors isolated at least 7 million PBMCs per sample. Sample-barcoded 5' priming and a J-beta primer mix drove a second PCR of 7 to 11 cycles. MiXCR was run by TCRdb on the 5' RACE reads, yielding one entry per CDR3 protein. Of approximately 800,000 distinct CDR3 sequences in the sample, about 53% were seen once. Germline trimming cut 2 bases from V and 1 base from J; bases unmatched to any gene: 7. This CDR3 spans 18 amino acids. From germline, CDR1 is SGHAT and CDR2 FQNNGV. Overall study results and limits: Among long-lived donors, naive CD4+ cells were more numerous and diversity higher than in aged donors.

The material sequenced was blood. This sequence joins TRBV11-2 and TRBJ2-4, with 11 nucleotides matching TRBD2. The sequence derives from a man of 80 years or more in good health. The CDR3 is CASSLISGRAGAKNIQYF. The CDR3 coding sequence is TGTGCCAGCAGCTTAATTAGCGGGAGGGCCGGGGCCAAAAACATTCAGTACTTC.